Listed below are T cell receptor beta chains from one sample, sequenced in a study of OX40 agonist ivuxolimab in advanced cancers. The method was immunoSEQ multiplex PCR; TCRdb's version includes in-frame clones alone and lacks a portion of them. The sample holds 80,000 or so clones; around nine tenths are singletons and the top ten take 0.15% to 0.2%. The sample consisted of CD4+ or CD8+ T cells sorted from blood, taken in a trial of the OX40 agonist ivuxolimab. Receptors originate from an adult with an advanced solid tumor such as melanoma, head and neck, liver or kidney cancer. The CDR3 runs from the conserved cysteine through the conserved F or W. A D gene is named only where the DNA matches it firmly.

v_call,j_call,d_call,cdr3_aa
TRBV5-1,TRBJ2-7,.,CASSLTRAFYEQYF
TRBV13,TRBJ2-2,TRBD2,CASSLPGTRSDTGELFF
TRBV5-1,TRBJ2-1,.,CASSLSARPEQFF
TRBV18,TRBJ2-2,TRBD2,CASSPRLAGGPNTGELFF
TRBV6-1,TRBJ2-7,.,CASDSKQGRYEQYF
TRBV19,TRBJ2-5,.,CASSGYRETQYF
TRBV10-3,TRBJ2-1,TRBD1,CAIRGTGSVEQFF
TRBV5-8,TRBJ2-3,.,CASSPGTSWDTQYF
TRBV28,TRBJ1-5,.,CASLQGPNQPQHF
TRBV5-8,TRBJ1-1,.,CASSLRREWGNTEAFF
TRBV6-4,TRBJ2-2,TRBD2,CASTPTPGLAVPGELFF
TRBV28,TRBJ2-5,.,CASSLYPKGGQETQYF
TRBV27,TRBJ2-7,.,CASSLSAGRDRYEQYF
TRBV10-1,TRBJ2-1,.,CASSAASAVNNEQFF
TRBV7-3,TRBJ2-2,.,CASSLAGLGAGELFF
TRBV30,TRBJ1-1,.,CAWGLGGRTEAFF
TRBV4-2,TRBJ1-3,.,CASSQDGGRAAGNTIYF
TRBV6-6,TRBJ1-1,.,CASSYSAGNTEAFF
TRBV28,TRBJ2-7,.,CASTYRPNTYEQYF
TRBV19,TRBJ2-1,TRBD2,CASLKFGGVSNEQFF
TRBV6-1,TRBJ2-7,.,CASFGGFAYEQYF
TRBV6-6,TRBJ2-1,.,CASSSPNEQFF
TRBV5-1,TRBJ2-4,.,CASSSGTPSTLAKNIQYF
TRBV16,TRBJ1-2,.,CASSQSPQNYGYTF
TRBV30,TRBJ2-7,TRBD1,CAWSVGTANSYEQYF
TRBV5-4,TRBJ2-6,.,CASTPVGAGSGANVLTF
TRBV19,TRBJ2-3,TRBD2,CASSRNPERGRPDTQYF
TRBV19,TRBJ1-3,.,CASKRQFGNTIYF
TRBV29-1,TRBJ2-1,.,CSVQSLHEQFF
TRBV2,TRBJ2-1,TRBD2,CASSERTSGGASYNEQFF
TRBV5-5,TRBJ2-1,.,CASSPSESHYNEQFF
TRBV6-1,TRBJ1-4,.,CASGDGNLFF
TRBV9,TRBJ1-1,.,CASSVAAGGGGITMNTEAFF
TRBV15,TRBJ2-3,TRBD2,CATSRSGLAGTDTQYF
TRBV6-1,TRBJ1-5,.,CASSEGWERPQHF
TRBV9,TRBJ1-1,.,CASSVVNLEYGTEAFF
TRBV30,TRBJ1-2,.,CAWSSPEQGRAGYTF